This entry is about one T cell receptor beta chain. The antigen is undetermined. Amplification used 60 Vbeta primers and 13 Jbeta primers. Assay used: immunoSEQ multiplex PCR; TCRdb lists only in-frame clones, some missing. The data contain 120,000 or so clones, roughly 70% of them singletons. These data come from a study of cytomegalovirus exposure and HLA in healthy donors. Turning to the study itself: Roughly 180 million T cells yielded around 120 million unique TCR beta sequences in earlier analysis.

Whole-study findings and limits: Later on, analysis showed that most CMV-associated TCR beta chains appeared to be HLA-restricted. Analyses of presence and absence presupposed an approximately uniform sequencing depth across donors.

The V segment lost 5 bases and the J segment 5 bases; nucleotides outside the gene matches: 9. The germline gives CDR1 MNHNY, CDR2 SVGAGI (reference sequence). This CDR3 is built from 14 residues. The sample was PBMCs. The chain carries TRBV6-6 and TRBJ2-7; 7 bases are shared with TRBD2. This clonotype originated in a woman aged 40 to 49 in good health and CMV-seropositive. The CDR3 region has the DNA TGTGCCAGCAGTGATCGGCGGGAGTCGAACGAGCAGTACTTC. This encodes CASSDRRESNEQYF.